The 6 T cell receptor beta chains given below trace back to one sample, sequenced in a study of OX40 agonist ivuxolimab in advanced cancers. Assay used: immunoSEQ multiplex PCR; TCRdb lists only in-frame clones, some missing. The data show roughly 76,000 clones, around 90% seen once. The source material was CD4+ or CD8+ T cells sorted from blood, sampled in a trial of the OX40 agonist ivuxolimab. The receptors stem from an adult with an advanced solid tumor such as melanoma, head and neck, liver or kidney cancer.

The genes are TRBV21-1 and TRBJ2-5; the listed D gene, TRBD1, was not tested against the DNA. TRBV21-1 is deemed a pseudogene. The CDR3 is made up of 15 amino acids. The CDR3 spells CASSTTRDSEETQYF. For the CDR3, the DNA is TGTGCCAGCAGCACTACCCGGGACAGTGAAGAGACCCAGTACTTC.

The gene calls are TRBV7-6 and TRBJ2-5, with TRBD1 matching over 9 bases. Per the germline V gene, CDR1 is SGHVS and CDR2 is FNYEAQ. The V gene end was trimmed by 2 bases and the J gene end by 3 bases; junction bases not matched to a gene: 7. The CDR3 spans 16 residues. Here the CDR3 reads CASSLPSGDREETQYF. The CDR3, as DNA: TGTGCCAGCAGCTTACCTTCGGGGGACAGGGAAGAGACCCAGTACTTC.

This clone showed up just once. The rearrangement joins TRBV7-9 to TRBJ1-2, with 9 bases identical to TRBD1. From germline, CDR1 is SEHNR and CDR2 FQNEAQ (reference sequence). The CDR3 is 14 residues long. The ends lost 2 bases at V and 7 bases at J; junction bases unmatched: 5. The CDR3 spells CASSLLQGAFGYTF. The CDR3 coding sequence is TGTGCCAGCAGCTTACTACAGGGGGCGTTTGGCTACACCTTC.

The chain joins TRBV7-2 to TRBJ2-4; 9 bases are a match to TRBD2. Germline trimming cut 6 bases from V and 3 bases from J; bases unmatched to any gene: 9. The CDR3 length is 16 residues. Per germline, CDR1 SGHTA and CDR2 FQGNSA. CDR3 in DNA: TGTGCCAGCAGTCGAATAGCGGGGGTCGGCAAAAACATTCAGTACTTC. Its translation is CASSRIAGVGKNIQYF.

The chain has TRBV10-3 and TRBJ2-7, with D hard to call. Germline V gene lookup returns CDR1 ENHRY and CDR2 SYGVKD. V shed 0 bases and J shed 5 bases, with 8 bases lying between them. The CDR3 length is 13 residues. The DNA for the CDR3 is TGTGCCATCAGTGAGTCAAACAGAGACGAGCAGTACGTC. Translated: CAISESNRDEQYV.

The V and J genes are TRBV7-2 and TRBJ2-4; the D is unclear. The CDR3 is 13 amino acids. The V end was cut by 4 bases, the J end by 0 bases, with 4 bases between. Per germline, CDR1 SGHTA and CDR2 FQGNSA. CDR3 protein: CASSYGAKNIQYF. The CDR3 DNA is TGTGCCAGCAGCTATGGAGCCAAAAACATTCAGTACTTC.